This TCR beta chain was sequenced during a study of blood T cell repertoires in COVID-19. Across the study: From the United States, Italy and Spain came samples of acute and convalescent COVID-19. T cells, B-cell-depleted T cells, or PBMCs provided the cDNA or gDNA that served as material.

The study drew participants aged about 18 to 89 years from some 25 US areas. Cohort 3 donors were reported recovered after two negative PCRs, clearance, or symptom resolution. Trimming took 5 bases from V and 11 from J; bases not matched to a gene: 7. There are 12 residues in the CDR3. Germline lookup yields CDR1 MNHEY and CDR2 SVGAGI. Repertoires were generated with immunoSEQ multiplex PCR, while TCRdb's copy carries only in-frame clones and drops some. The sample holds approximately 300,000 clones; roughly 90% are singletons and the top ten take about 18%. Sequences were obtained from PBMCs or T cells enriched from blood (not recorded which). The source is a woman younger than 45 who had recovered from COVID-19. The rearrangement uses TRBV6-5 and TRBJ1-1, with TRBD1 matching 8 bases. Here the CDR3 reads CASSRQGSLAFF. In nucleotides, the CDR3 is TGTGCCAGCAGTAGACAGGGGAGTCTGGCTTTCTTT.